What follows are 25 T cell receptor beta chains derived from one specimen sequenced in a study of CD8+ T cells in alopecia areata. As part of sample collection, lesional scalp punch biopsies and peripheral blood were taken from alopecia areata patients. Following extraction, RNA underwent reverse transcription to cDNA, which served as the sequencing template. Clones were read by immunoSEQ multiplex PCR, and TCRdb kept only the in-frame ones, dropping some. The sample lists more than 9,000 clones, about 60% seen once, with around 15% in the top ten. The sequencing input was skin. These receptors were taken from a human donor with alopecia areata.

The J gene is TRBJ1-5, the V gene TRBV28, with TRBD1 matching over 8 bases. This CDR3 is built from 16 residues. The ends lost 6 bases at V and 5 bases at J; junction bases unmatched: 12. Germline V CDR1 and CDR2: MDHEN, SYDVKM. The DNA for the CDR3 is TGTGCCAGCAGCTACGGGACAGGCTACGGGGATCAGCCCCAGCATTTT. Its protein product is CASSYGTGYGDQPQHF.

The chain couples TRBV9 to TRBJ2-3, with TRBD2 identical over 15 bases. The CDR3 has 15 residues. V dropped 4 bases and J dropped 6; count of bases not matched to a gene: 3. Germline CDR1 and CDR2: SGDLS and YYNGEE. The CDR3 loop reads CASSPGLAGGDTQYF. CDR3 nucleotide sequence: TGTGCCAGCAGCCCCGGACTAGCGGGGGGGGATACGCAGTATTTT.

The chain uses TRBV11-3 and TRBJ2-2; 13 bases match TRBD2. Germline V gene data show CDR1 as SGHNT and CDR2 as YENEEA. The CDR3 runs to 15 residues. V was pared by 5 bases and J by 6 bases, with 3 bases of the junction left unmatched. The CDR3 spells CASSPGLAGAGELFF. DNA of the CDR3: TGTGCCAGCAGCCCAGGACTAGCGGGGGCCGGGGAGCTGTTTTTT.

The rearrangement joins TRBV25-1 to TRBJ1-3; weak D call: TRBD1 (5 bases). The ends were cut back, 8 bases at V and 0 bases at J, with 8 bases in the middle. The CDR3 loop spans 13 amino acids. Germline CDR1 MGHDK, CDR2 SYGVNS. In DNA, the CDR3 is TGTGCCAGCCGGGACCACTCTGGAAACACCATATATTTT. Translated, it gives CASRDHSGNTIYF.

V and J are TRBV21-1 and TRBJ1-5. TRBV21-1 is listed as a pseudogene. The CDR3 has 16 residues. This CDR3 is CASSKARQTNQQPQHF. Written as DNA, the CDR3 is TGTGCCAGCAGCAAAGCACGACAGACTAATCAACAGCCCCAGCATTTT.

The rearrangement uses TRBV15 and TRBJ2-3, with D possibly TRBD2 on 7 matching bases. Trimming shortened V by 1 base and J by 6 bases, and 17 bases separated the two germline ends. Germline-derived CDR1 and CDR2 are LNHNV and YYDKDF (reference sequence). The CDR3 is 16 residues long. In DNA form, the CDR3 reads TGTGCCACCAGCAGAGGATCCATTGGGGGGGCGGATACGCAGTATTTT. This encodes CATSRGSIGGADTQYF.

This clone was observed a handful of times. Other nucleotide sequences from this sample produce the same CDR3. The chain is built from TRBV19 and TRBJ2-1; D is undetermined. Germline V gene sequence: CDR1 LNHDA, CDR2 SQIVND (reference sequence). V was clipped by 3 bases and J by 6 bases, with 6 bases between them. CDR3 length: 12 amino acids. The CDR3 protein is CASSIRSNEQFF. The CDR3 bases are TGTGCCAGTAGTATCCGCAGCAATGAGCAGTTCTTC.

The chain employs TRBV7-3 and TRBJ2-4; possibly TRBD1 for D (5 bases). Trimming removed 7 bases from V and 0 bases from J, with 13 bases in between. Germline CDR1 is SGHTA and CDR2 is FQGTGA. The CDR3 length is 15 residues. In DNA form, the CDR3 reads TGTGCCAGCACCCAGACAGCACTAGCCAAAAACATTCAGTACTTC. It codes for CASTQTALAKNIQYF. The full variable domain, rest sourced from reference TRBV7-3 and TRBJ2-4, is GAGVSQTPSNKVTEKGKYVELRCDPISGHTALYWYRQSLGQGPEFLIYFQGTGAADDSGLPNDRFFAVRPEGSVSTLKIQRTERGDSAVYLCASTQTALAKNIQYFGAGTRLSVL.

This clone was observed a handful of times. V is TRBV7-6 and J is TRBJ2-1, with D tentatively TRBD1 (5 bases). CDR1 is SGHVS and CDR2 is FNYEAQ in the germline V gene. V lost 3 bases and J lost 9, with 9 bases in between. The CDR3 extends over 12 amino acids. Here the CDR3 reads CASSLAGLEQFF. Here the CDR3 DNA reads TGTGCCAGCAGCTTGGCAGGGCTTGAGCAGTTCTTC.

The V and J genes are TRBV4-2 and TRBJ2-1; D is uncertain. CDR1 is LGHNA, CDR2 YNFKEQ, per germline. The germline V and J ends were trimmed by 1 base and 8 bases, with 9 bases remaining between them. The CDR3 is 13 residues long. CDR3 DNA: TGTGCCAGCAGCCAAGGGTATTCAGATGAGCAGTTCTTC. Protein sequence: CASSQGYSDEQFF.

This clone was seen a few times. CDR3: CASSEQGRDTQYF. The CDR3 nucleotides are TGTGCCAGCAGTGAACAGGGTCGGGATACGCAGTATTTT. This sequence joins TRBV25-1 and TRBJ2-3, with D maybe TRBD1 (5 bases). Germline V gene lookup returns CDR1 MGHDK and CDR2 SYGVNS. The CDR3 extends over 13 amino acids. Trimming took 2 bases from V and 6 from J, leaving 9 bases between them.

In this sample, this clone turned up a few times. The chain joins TRBV27 to TRBJ1-5, with 10 bases matching TRBD1. The ends lost 6 bases at V and 11 bases at J; junction bases unmatched: 10. The CDR3 extends over 14 amino acids. The germline V gene has CDR1 MNHEY and CDR2 SMNVEV (reference sequence). Here the CDR3 DNA reads TGTGCCAGCAGCTCGGGACAGGGGCCCTTGTCCCAGCATTTT. As protein: CASSSGQGPLSQHF.

The chain has TRBV6-5 and TRBJ2-7, with 11 positions matching TRBD2. Trimming took 9 bases from V and 2 from J; bases not matched to a gene: 3. The length of the CDR3 is 13 residues. The V gene's germline CDR1 is MNHEY and CDR2 SVGAGI. CDR3 nucleotide sequence: TGTGCCAGTGGGACTAGCGGACCCTACGAGCAGTACTTC. Its protein product is CASGTSGPYEQYF.

This clone showed up just a few times. The V call is TRBV7-9, the J call TRBJ1-5; D unclear. The germline V gene has CDR1 SEHNR and CDR2 FQNEAQ (reference sequence). The V gene lost 6 bases and the J gene lost 0 bases, with 6 bases spanning the gap. This CDR3 has 13 residues. The CDR3 nucleotides are TGTGCCAGCAGTGCGGGTAGCAATCAGCCCCAGCATTTT. Translation gives CASSAGSNQPQHF.

CDR3 sequence reads: CASSWGGDWGYTF. The CDR3 nucleotides are TGTGCCAGCAGCTGGGGTGGGGACTGGGGCTACACCTTC. This chain joins TRBV7-8 and TRBJ1-2; TRBD1 is a possible D gene (5 bases). In germline, CDR1 is SGHVS, CDR2 FQNEAQ. Trimming took 4 bases from V and 8 from J, leaving 14 bases between them. This CDR3 has 13 amino acids.

The rearrangement joins TRBV29-1 to TRBJ2-5; D possibly corresponds to TRBD1 (6 bases). Trimming removed 4 bases from V and 5 bases from J, with 17 bases in between. The CDR3 spans 14 residues. Germline-derived CDR1 and CDR2 are SQVTM and ANQGSEA. The CDR3 nucleotides are TGCAGCGTTGTGGGGTCGCAGGGGTTTGAGACCCAGTACTTC. Its protein product is CSVVGSQGFETQYF.

With regard to this clone: Other DNA sequences within the sample encode an identical CDR3. For the CDR3, the DNA is TGTGCCAGCTCACCACAGAACACTGAAGCTTTCTTT. Translation gives CASSPQNTEAFF. The V call is TRBV18, the J call TRBJ1-1; D is unclear. This CDR3 has 12 amino acids. V was pared by 1 base and J by 1 base, with 1 base between. CDR1 is KGHSH and CDR2 is LQKENI in the germline V gene.

The chain is built from TRBV4-1 and TRBJ1-2; a weak D match, TRBD1 (6 bases). The CDR3 covers 15 residues. Trimming left V 0 bases short and J 5 bases short, with 13 bases between. Germline V gene sequence: CDR1 MGHRA, CDR2 YSYEKL. The CDR3 DNA sequence: TGCGCCAGCAGCCAAGATGCCACAGGGTGGTATGGCTACACCTTC. This encodes CASSQDATGWYGYTF.

The chain employs TRBV5-4 and TRBJ2-5, with D perhaps TRBD1 or TRBD2 (5 bases each). The CDR3 extends over 16 amino acids. CDR1 SGHNT and CDR2 YYREEE come from the germline V gene (reference sequence). V dropped 4 bases and J dropped 0 bases, with 16 bases sitting between them. CDR3: CASSPTSGTNQETQYF. The DNA of the CDR3 is TGTGCCAGCAGCCCAACTTCCGGGACCAACCAAGAGACCCAGTACTTC.

The V call is TRBV5-6, the J call TRBJ2-3; D possibly corresponds to TRBD2 (5 bases). Trimming stripped 5 bases from V and 14 bases from J, with 21 bases between. The germline gives CDR1 SGHDT, CDR2 YYEEEE. The CDR3 is 13 amino acids. This CDR3 is CASRPHGSPSLYF. The CDR3 DNA reads as TGTGCCAGCAGACCTCACGGGTCCCCTAGCCTGTATTTT.

This clone was observed a few times. J is TRBJ1-1 and V is TRBV5-1, with 7 bases aligning to TRBD1. This CDR3 has 15 residues. In germline, CDR1 is SGHRS, CDR2 YFSETQ. The ends lost 1 base at V and 0 bases at J; junction bases unmatched: 3. CDR3 nucleotide sequence: TGCGCCAGCAGCTTGACAGGGGACATGAACACTGAAGCTTTCTTT. Translated, it gives CASSLTGDMNTEAFF.

The chain has TRBV6-6 and TRBJ2-2, with TRBD2 matching over 7 bases. CDR3 length: 13 amino acids. Germline lookup yields CDR1 MNHNY and CDR2 SVGAGI (reference sequence). V trimming: 8 bases; J trimming: 0 bases; junction bases outside the gene matches: 0. The CDR3: CASGGANTGELFF. The CDR3 DNA reads as TGTGCCAGCGGGGGGGCGAACACCGGGGAGCTGTTTTTT.

The rearrangement links TRBV10-3 to TRBJ2-7; D perhaps matches TRBD1 (5 bases). Germline values: CDR1 ENHRY, CDR2 SYGVKD. The germline V and J ends were trimmed by 3 bases and 1 base, with 10 bases remaining between them. CDR3 length: 14 amino acids. CDR3 amino acids: CAISEPTVSYEQYF. Written as DNA, the CDR3 is TGTGCCATCAGTGAACCGACAGTGTCCTACGAGCAGTACTTC.

The V and J genes are TRBV30 and TRBJ2-7; TRBD1 matches at 10 bases. Germline-derived CDR1 and CDR2 are GTSNPN and SVGIG (reference sequence). With 0 bases clipped from V and 3 bases from J, the junction kept 5 bases outside the gene matches. The CDR3 has 15 amino acids. CDR3 sequence: CAWSVGTGVVYEQYF. The CDR3 region has the DNA TGTGCCTGGAGTGTGGGGACAGGGGTCGTCTACGAGCAGTACTTC. The variable domain in full, completed from reference TRBV30 and TRBJ2-7, reads SQTIHQWPATLVQPVGSPLSLECTVEGTSNPNLYWYRQAAGRGLQLLFYSVGIGQISSEVPQNLSASRPQDRQFILSSKKLLLSDSGFYLCAWSVGTGVVYEQYFGPGTRLTVT.

The J gene is TRBJ2-1, the V gene TRBV11-2; D is possibly TRBD2 (6 bases). Trimming pared 1 base from V and 10 bases from J, leaving 11 bases between. CDR1 and CDR2 (germline): SGHAT, FQNNGV. The CDR3 sequence is 13 residues long. The CDR3 DNA follows: TGTGCCAGCAGCTTAGTTTCGGCGGGAGAGCAGTTCTTC. Translated: CASSLVSAGEQFF. The full variable domain, with the rest looked up from reference TRBV11-2 and TRBJ2-1, is EAGVAQSPRYKIIEKRQSVAFWCNPISGHATLYWYQQILGQGPKLLIQFQNNGVVDDSQLPKDRFSAERLKGVDSTLKIQPAKLEDSAVYLCASSLVSAGEQFFGPGTRLTVL.